This T cell receptor beta chain was retrieved from a study of post-analysis software for immune sequencing data. Whole-study context: Patients with relapsing-remitting, secondary progressive and progressive-relapsing multiple sclerosis courses were all represented. Study observations and caveats: Controls had lower frequencies than patients of five TRBV segments, which included TRBV5-6, TRBV5-1 and TRBV20-1. Samples from one preparation batch, clustered by F measure, grouped strongly together.

Notes on this clonotype: Its antigen is not identified.

Researchers reported that TCR beta cDNA libraries carried unique molecular identifiers. About 500,000 cDNA molecules were obtained per 1 to 10 million input T cells. TCRdb re-analysed the PCR reads in MiXCR, keeping a single row per CDR3 protein. The sample has approximately 260,000 distinct CDR3 sequences; about 38% are singletons. Germline V gene sequence: CDR1 SGHRS, CDR2 YFSETQ. Losses at the gene ends were 5 bases for V and 6 bases for J; bases not matched to a gene: 10. CDR3 length: 15 residues. Input material: blood. The source is a girl aged 5 to 17 with multiple sclerosis. The V call is TRBV5-1, the J call TRBJ1-4; 7 positions agree with TRBD1. CDR3 in DNA: TGCGCCAGCAGGTCCTCGGGACAGCCGGATGAAAAACTGTTTTTT. Translated: CASRSSGQPDEKLFF.